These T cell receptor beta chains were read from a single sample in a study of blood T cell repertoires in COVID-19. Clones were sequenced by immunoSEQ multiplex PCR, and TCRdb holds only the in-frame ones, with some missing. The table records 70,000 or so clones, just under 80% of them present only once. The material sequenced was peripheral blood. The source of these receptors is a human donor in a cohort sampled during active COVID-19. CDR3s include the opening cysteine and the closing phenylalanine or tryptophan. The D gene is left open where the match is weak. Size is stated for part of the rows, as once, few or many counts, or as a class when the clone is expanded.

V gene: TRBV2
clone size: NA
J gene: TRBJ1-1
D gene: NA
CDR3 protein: CASSHPYVGLNTEAFF
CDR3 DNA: TGTGCCAGCAGTCATCCCTACGTCGGGTTGAACACTGAAGCTTTCTTT

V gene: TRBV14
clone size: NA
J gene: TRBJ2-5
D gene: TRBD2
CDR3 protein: CASSLLAVGETQYF
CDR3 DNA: TGTGCCAGCAGCCTACTAGCGGTGGGAGAGACCCAGTACTTC

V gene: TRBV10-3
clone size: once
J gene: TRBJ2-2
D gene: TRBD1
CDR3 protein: CAISASGTGAGNTGELFF
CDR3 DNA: TGTGCCATCAGTGCCTCCGGGACAGGGGCCGGAAACACCGGGGAGCTGTTTTTT

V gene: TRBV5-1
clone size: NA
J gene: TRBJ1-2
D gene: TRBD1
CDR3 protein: CASSVGTDTNYGYTF
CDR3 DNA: TGCGCCAGCAGCGTCGGGACAGATACTAACTATGGCTACACCTTC

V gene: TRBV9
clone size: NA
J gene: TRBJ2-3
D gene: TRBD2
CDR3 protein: CASSVRLAGTDTQYF
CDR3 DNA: TGTGCCAGCAGCGTAAGGCTAGCGGGGACAGATACGCAGTATTTT

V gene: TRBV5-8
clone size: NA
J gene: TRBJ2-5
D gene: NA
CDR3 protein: CASSLMRAQETQYF
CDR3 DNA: TGTGCCAGCAGCTTGATGAGGGCCCAAGAGACCCAGTACTTC

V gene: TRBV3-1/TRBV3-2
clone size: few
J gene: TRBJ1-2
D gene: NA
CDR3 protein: CASSHLGGGAPAYGYTF
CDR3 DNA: TGTGCCAGCAGCCACCTGGGCGGAGGGGCGCCTGCCTATGGCTACACCTTC

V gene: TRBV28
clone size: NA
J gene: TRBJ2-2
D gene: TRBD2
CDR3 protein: CASSFESGRRVGELFF
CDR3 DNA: TGTGCCAGCAGTTTCGAAAGCGGGAGGAGGGTTGGGGAGCTGTTTTTT

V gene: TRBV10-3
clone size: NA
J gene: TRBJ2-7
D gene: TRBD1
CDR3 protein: CAITPGQGRGEQYF
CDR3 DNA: TGTGCCATCACCCCGGGACAGGGTCGCGGCGAGCAGTACTTC

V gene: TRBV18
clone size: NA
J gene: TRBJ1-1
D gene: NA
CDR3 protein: CASSPGSADEAFF
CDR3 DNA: TGTGCCAGCTCCCCTGGAAGCGCAGATGAAGCTTTCTTT

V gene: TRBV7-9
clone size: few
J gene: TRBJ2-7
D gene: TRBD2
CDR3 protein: CASSQWTSASYEQYF
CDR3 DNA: TGTGCCAGCAGCCAATGGACTAGCGCGAGCTACGAGCAGTACTTC

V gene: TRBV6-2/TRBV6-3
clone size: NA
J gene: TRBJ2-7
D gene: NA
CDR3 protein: CASSYSDSINEQYF
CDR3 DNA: TGTGCCAGCAGTTACTCAGACAGTATCAACGAGCAGTACTTC

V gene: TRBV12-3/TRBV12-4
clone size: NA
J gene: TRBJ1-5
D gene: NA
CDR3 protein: CASRVTGNQPQHF
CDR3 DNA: TGTGCCAGCAGGGTGACAGGAAATCAGCCCCAGCATTTT

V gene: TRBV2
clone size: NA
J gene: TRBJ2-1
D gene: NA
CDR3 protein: CATFPGRAYNEQFF
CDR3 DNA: TGTGCCACCTTCCCCGGCAGGGCGTACAATGAGCAGTTCTTC

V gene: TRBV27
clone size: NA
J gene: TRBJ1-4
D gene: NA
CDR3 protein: CASRGQSSNEKLFF
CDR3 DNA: TGTGCCAGCAGAGGACAGTCCTCTAATGAAAAACTGTTTTTT

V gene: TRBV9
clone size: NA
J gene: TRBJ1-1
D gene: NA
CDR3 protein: CASSVVNSLNTEAFF
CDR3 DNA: TGTGCCAGCAGCGTAGTTAACAGCCTGAACACTGAAGCTTTCTTT

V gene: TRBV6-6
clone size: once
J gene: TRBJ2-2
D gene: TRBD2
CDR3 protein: CASSFAGAGELFF
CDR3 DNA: TGTGCCAGCAGTTTTGCGGGGGCCGGGGAGCTGTTTTTT

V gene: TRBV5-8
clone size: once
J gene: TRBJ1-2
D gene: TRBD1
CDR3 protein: CASSSTGGIGYGYTF
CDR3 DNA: TGTGCCAGCAGCTCCACAGGGGGAATTGGCTATGGCTACACCTTC

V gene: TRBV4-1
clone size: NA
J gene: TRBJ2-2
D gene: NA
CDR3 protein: CASSQDTGVDPFF
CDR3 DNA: TGCGCCAGCAGCCAAGATACAGGCGTCGATCCGTTTTTT

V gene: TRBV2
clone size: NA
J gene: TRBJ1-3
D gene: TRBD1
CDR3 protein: CASTWDRGVNTIYF
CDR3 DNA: TGTGCCAGCACCTGGGACAGGGGGGTAAACACCATATATTTT

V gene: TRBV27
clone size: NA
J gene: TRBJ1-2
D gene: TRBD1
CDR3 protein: CASSMRDRGRVGGYTF
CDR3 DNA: TGTGCCAGCAGTATGAGGGACAGGGGGCGCGTTGGGGGCTACACCTTC

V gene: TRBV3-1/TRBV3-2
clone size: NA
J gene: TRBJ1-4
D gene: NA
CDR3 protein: CASSQGNREEKLFF
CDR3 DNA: TGTGCCAGCAGCCAAGGAAACAGGGAGGAAAAACTGTTTTTT

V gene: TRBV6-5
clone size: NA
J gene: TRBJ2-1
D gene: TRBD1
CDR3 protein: CASSRQGGNEQFF
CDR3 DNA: TGTGCCAGCAGTCGACAGGGGGGGAATGAGCAGTTCTTC

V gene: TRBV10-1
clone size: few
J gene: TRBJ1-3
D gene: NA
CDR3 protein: CASSEQTAGNTIYF
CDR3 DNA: TGCGCCAGCAGTGAGCAGACAGCTGGAAACACCATATATTTT

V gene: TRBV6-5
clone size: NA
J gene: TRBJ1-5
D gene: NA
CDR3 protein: CASILRGSNQPQHF
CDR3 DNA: TGTGCCAGCATTTTAAGGGGCAGCAATCAGCCCCAGCATTTT

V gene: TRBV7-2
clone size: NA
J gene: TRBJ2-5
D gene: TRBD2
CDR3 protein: CASSLSGGSHQETQYF
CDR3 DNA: TGTGCCAGCAGCTTAAGTGGCGGGAGCCACCAAGAGACCCAGTACTTC

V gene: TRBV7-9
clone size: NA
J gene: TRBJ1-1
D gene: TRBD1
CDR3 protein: CASRNPHGTGKTEAFF
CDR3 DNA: TGTGCCAGCAGGAATCCACACGGGACAGGGAAAACTGAAGCTTTCTTT

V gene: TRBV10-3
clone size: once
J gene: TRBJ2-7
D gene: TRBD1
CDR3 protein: CAISEGDSSYEQYF
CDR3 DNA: TGTGCCATCAGTGAGGGGGACAGCTCCTACGAGCAGTACTTC

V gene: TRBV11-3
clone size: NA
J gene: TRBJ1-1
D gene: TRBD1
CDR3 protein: CASSSSEDREKNTEAFF
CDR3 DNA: TGTGCCAGCAGCTCTTCAGAAGACAGGGAAAAGAACACTGAAGCTTTCTTT

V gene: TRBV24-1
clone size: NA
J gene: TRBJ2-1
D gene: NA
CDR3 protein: CATSGETRGTTYNEQFF
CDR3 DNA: TGTGCCACCAGTGGGGAGACCAGGGGCACTACCTACAATGAGCAGTTCTTC

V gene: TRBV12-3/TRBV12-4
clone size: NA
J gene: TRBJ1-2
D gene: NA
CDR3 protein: CASSMTENYGYTF
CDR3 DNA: TGTGCCAGCAGTATGACAGAAAACTATGGCTACACCTTC

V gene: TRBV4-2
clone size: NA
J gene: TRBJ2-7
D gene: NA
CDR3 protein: CASSQSETATYEQYF
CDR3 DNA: TGTGCCAGCAGCCAATCCGAGACAGCGACCTACGAGCAGTACTTC

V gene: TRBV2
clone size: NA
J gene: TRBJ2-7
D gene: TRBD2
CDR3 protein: CASSETGGGGGSRFREQYF
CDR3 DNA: TGTGCCAGCAGTGAAACCGGGGGGGGCGGCGGGAGCCGATTCCGCGAGCAGTACTTC

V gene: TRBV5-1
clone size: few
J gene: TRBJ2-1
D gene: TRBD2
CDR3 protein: CASSLDPSGTSYNEQFF
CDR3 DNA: TGCGCCAGCAGCTTGGATCCTAGCGGGACCTCCTACAATGAGCAGTTCTTC

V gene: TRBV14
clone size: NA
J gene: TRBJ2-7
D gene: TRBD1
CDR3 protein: CASSRDRVVYEQYF
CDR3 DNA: TGTGCCAGCTCCCGGGACAGGGTTGTCTACGAGCAGTACTTC

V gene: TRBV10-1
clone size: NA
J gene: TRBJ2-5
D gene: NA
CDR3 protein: CASSESGRETQYF
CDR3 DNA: TGCGCCAGCAGTGAGTCAGGGAGAGAGACCCAGTACTTC

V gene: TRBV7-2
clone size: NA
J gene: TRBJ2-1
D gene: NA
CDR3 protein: CASSPASWWSSYNEQFF
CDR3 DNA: TGTGCCAGCAGCCCCGCCTCGTGGTGGAGCTCCTACAATGAGCAGTTCTTC

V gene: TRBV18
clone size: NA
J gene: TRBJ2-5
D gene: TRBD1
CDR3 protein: CASSPPPQGETQYF
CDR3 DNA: TGTGCCAGCTCACCACCGCCACAGGGGGAGACCCAGTACTTC

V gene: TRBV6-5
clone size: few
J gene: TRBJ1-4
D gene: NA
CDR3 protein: CASSYGQPEKLFF
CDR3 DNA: TGTGCCAGCAGTTACGGGCAGCCCGAAAAACTGTTTTTT

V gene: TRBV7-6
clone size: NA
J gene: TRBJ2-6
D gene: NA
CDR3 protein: CASSSRAHSGANVLTF
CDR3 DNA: TGTGCCAGCAGCTCCAGGGCGCACTCTGGGGCCAACGTCCTGACTTTC

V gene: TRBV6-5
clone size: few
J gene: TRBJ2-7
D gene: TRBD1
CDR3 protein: CASSGQGYEQYF
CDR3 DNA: TGTGCCAGCAGCGGACAGGGGTACGAGCAGTACTTC